This is a list of T cell receptor beta chains from one sample in a study of neurological immune-mediated disorders. In TCRdb, the 5' RACE reads were re-called with MiXCR into one record per CDR3 protein. The table records about 66,000 distinct CDR3 sequences, 3.5% to 5% of them present only once. The sequencing input was PBMCs. These receptors were taken from a man aged 30 to 39 with multiple sclerosis. CDR3s include the opening cysteine and the closing phenylalanine or tryptophan. A D gene is named only where the DNA matches it firmly. Not all rows give a size; the values are once, few, many and, for expanded clones, a class.

j_call v_call clone_size d_call cdr3_aa cdr3_nt
TRBJ2-1 TRBV5-1 few NA CASSFGQYNEQFF TGCGCCAGCAGCTTCGGACAGTACAATGAGCAGTTCTTC
TRBJ2-7 TRBV11-2 many TRBD2 CASSPMVAGPYEQYF TGTGCCAGCAGCCCTATGGTAGCGGGGCCCTACGAGCAGTACTTC
TRBJ2-7 TRBV9 many NA CASSARTSYEQYF TGTGCCAGCAGCGCGAGGACCTCCTACGAGCAGTACTTC
TRBJ1-1 TRBV5-1 many NA CASSFGGPNTEAFF TGCGCCAGCAGCTTCGGGGGCCCGAACACTGAAGCTTTCTTT
TRBJ1-3 TRBV4-1 many NA CASSQAGSGNTIYF TGCGCCAGCAGCCAAGCGGGCTCTGGAAACACCATATATTTT
TRBJ2-1 TRBV20-1 many NA CSAHEGTYSYNEQFF TGCAGTGCCCACGAAGGGACCTACTCCTACAATGAGCAGTTCTTC
TRBJ2-1 TRBV6-6 many NA CASSYGTGLYNEQFF TGTGCCAGCAGTTACGGTACAGGATTGTACAATGAGCAGTTCTTC
TRBJ2-5 TRBV29-1 many TRBD1 CSVEDRTGQETQYF TGCAGCGTTGAAGATAGGACAGGTCAAGAGACCCAGTACTTC
TRBJ1-3 TRBV20-1 many NA CSARDPNSGNTIYF TGCAGTGCTAGAGATCCGAATTCTGGAAACACCATATATTTT
TRBJ1-3 TRBV14 many NA CASSQGGISGNTIYF TGTGCCAGCAGCCAAGGTGGGATATCTGGAAACACCATATATTTT
TRBJ2-7 TRBV20-1 many NA CSADDSVGEQYF TGCAGTGCCGATGACAGTGTCGGCGAGCAGTACTTC
TRBJ1-1 TRBV5-5 many NA CASSLGDFTEAFF TGTGCCAGCAGCTTAGGGGATTTCACTGAAGCTTTCTTT
TRBJ2-1 TRBV5-1 many NA CASSLSESSYNEQFF TGCGCCAGCAGCTTGTCGGAAAGCTCCTACAATGAGCAGTTCTTC
TRBJ2-5 TRBV5-1 many NA CASSLGRGIQETQYF TGCGCCAGCAGCTTGGGCCGGGGAATTCAAGAGACCCAGTACTTC
TRBJ2-5 TRBV12-3/TRBV12-4 many NA CASSPGVQILQETQYF TGTGCCAGCAGTCCCGGGGTCCAAATCCTTCAAGAGACCCAGTACTTC
TRBJ2-1 TRBV29-1 many TRBD1 CSVLAPGQAGNEQFF TGCAGCGTCTTGGCCCCGGGACAGGCAGGCAATGAGCAGTTCTTC
TRBJ2-5 TRBV25-1 many TRBD2 CASSGTSGNTEYF TGTGCCAGCAGTGGGACTAGCGGCAATACAGAGTACTTC
TRBJ1-3 TRBV12-3/TRBV12-4 many NA CASSFWGSPGNTIYF TGTGCCAGCAGTTTCTGGGGGTCCCCTGGAAACACCATATATTTT
TRBJ2-3 TRBV12-5 many NA CASGLAVRGTQYF TGTGCTAGTGGTTTGGCGGTCCGAGGTACGCAGTATTTT
TRBJ2-7 TRBV5-1 many TRBD2 CASSVGFPGLIISSYEQYF TGCGCCAGCAGCGTGGGTTTCCCGGGACTAATAATTAGCTCCTACGAGCAGTACTTC
TRBJ2-7 TRBV12-3/TRBV12-4 many TRBD1 CASSQRQGGASEQYF TGTGCCAGCAGTCAGAGACAGGGGGGTGCCTCGGAGCAGTACTTC
TRBJ1-6 TRBV2 many TRBD1 CASSEFQGGFSPLHF TGTGCCAGCAGTGAATTCCAGGGGGGATTTTCACCCCTCCACTTT
TRBJ2-3 TRBV7-8 many NA CASSTDTRTDTQYF TGTGCCAGCAGTACGGACACCCGCACAGATACGCAGTATTTT
TRBJ2-1 TRBV29-1 NA TRBD2 CSAYGGVSYNEQFF TGCAGCGCCTACGGGGGGGTCTCCTACAATGAGCAGTTCTTC
TRBJ1-2 TRBV4-1 many TRBD1 CASRRGQDPYYGYTF TGCGCCAGCAGACGCGGACAGGACCCTTACTATGGCTACACCTTC
TRBJ2-3 TRBV20-1 few TRBD1 CSASRSTGVADTQYF TGCAGTGCTAGCCGATCTACAGGGGTTGCAGATACGCAGTATTTT
TRBJ2-7 TRBV3-1 many NA CASSQDLKMGRSYEQYF TGTGCCAGCAGCCAAGATCTTAAAATGGGCCGCTCCTACGAGCAGTACTTC
TRBJ1-1 TRBV18 few NA CASSPTAGVNTEAFF TGTGCCAGCTCACCAACAGCAGGGGTAAACACTGAAGCTTTCTTT
TRBJ2-3 TRBV5-1 NA NA CASSLAVAGSTDTQYF TGCGCCAGCAGCTTGGCTGTGGCAGGAAGCACAGATACACAGTATTTT
TRBJ2-3 TRBV5-1 many NA CASAGDRYTDTQYF TGCGCCAGCGCCGGCGACAGATACACAGATACGCAGTATTTT
TRBJ1-5 TRBV20-1 many TRBD1 CSAKGPGQLISNQPQHF TGCAGTGCTAAAGGCCCGGGACAGCTAATTAGCAATCAGCCCCAGCATTTT
TRBJ2-3 TRBV20-1 NA NA CSARSDPSTDTQYF TGCAGTGCTAGGAGCGATCCTAGCACAGATACGCAGTATTTT
TRBJ1-5 TRBV20-1 many NA CSARDKGGLQPQHF TGCAGTGCTAGAGATAAAGGGGGGCTACAGCCCCAGCATTTT
TRBJ2-5 TRBV5-6 many NA CASSPRRFQETQYF TGTGCCAGCAGCCCGAGGAGGTTTCAAGAGACCCAGTACTTC
TRBJ2-5 TRBV20-1 many NA CSARDPWAETQYF TGCAGTGCTAGAGATCCTTGGGCCGAGACCCAGTACTTC
TRBJ1-6 TRBV13 many TRBD1 CASSLYRGNSPLHF TGTGCCAGCAGCTTATACAGGGGTAATTCACCCCTCCACTTT
TRBJ2-1 TRBV2 few TRBD1 CASKPGQGNNEQFF TGTGCCAGCAAACCGGGACAGGGGAACAATGAGCAGTTCTTC
TRBJ1-1 TRBV14 many NA CASSSGAGGTEAFF TGTGCCAGCAGCTCTGGGGCGGGGGGGACTGAAGCTTTCTTT
TRBJ1-5 TRBV5-5 many NA CASSYSDRVVQPQHF TGTGCCAGCAGCTACTCGGACCGGGTCGTTCAGCCCCAGCATTTT
TRBJ2-3 TRBV6-5 many NA CASTRDISTDTQYF TGTGCCAGCACCCGGGACATTAGCACAGATACGCAGTATTTT
TRBJ2-7 TRBV5-6 many TRBD2 CASSAGGGLNRREQYF TGTGCCAGCAGCGCCGGGGGGGGCCTCAATCGTCGCGAGCAGTACTTC
TRBJ1-2 TRBV7-9 many TRBD1 CASSLVGQRNYGYTF TGTGCCAGCAGCTTAGTGGGACAGAGAAACTATGGCTACACCTTC
TRBJ1-1 TRBV7-9 few NA CASSPKDRLNTEAFF TGTGCCAGCAGCCCCAAGGACAGACTGAACACTGAAGCTTTCTTT
TRBJ2-1 TRBV20-1 few TRBD2 CSARSRGGTNYNEQFF TGCAGTGCTAGATCCCGCGGGGGGACCAACTACAATGAGCAGTTCTTC
TRBJ1-2 TRBV2 many NA CASRFGGGLYGYTF TGTGCCAGCAGATTCGGAGGGGGGCTCTATGGCTACACCTTC
TRBJ2-3 TRBV20-1 many TRBD2 CSATTRGLALTDTQYF TGCAGTGCCACTACACGCGGACTAGCGTTGACAGATACGCAGTATTTT
TRBJ1-1 TRBV9 few NA CASSEDTLNTEAFF TGTGCCAGCAGCGAGGACACCCTGAACACTGAAGCTTTCTTT
TRBJ2-3 TRBV5-1 many NA CASSSGDTQYF TGCGCCAGCAGCTCTGGGGATACGCAGTATTTT
TRBJ2-3 TRBV3-1 many NA CASSPIGGATDTQYF TGTGCCAGCAGTCCCATTGGGGGGGCCACAGATACGCAGTATTTT
TRBJ2-3 TRBV6-5 many NA CASRMGQDTDTQYF TGTGCCAGCAGAATGGGGCAGGACACAGATACGCAGTATTTT
TRBJ1-1 TRBV5-5 many NA CASSLGRVRENTEAFF TGTGCCAGCAGCTTGGGCAGGGTGAGGGAGAACACTGAAGCTTTCTTT
TRBJ1-2 TRBV9 many TRBD1 CASSPTQGIDYGYTF TGTGCCAGCAGCCCAACACAGGGGATAGACTATGGCTACACCTTC
TRBJ2-3 TRBV5-1 many NA CASPPDSPDTQYF TGCGCCAGCCCGCCGGATTCTCCAGATACGCAGTATTTT
TRBJ2-3 TRBV15 many TRBD2 CATSRDAAGGPDTQYF TGTGCCACCAGCAGGGACGCCGCGGGGGGGCCAGATACGCAGTATTTT
TRBJ2-3 TRBV10-1 many NA CASRDSHTGDTQYF TGCGCCAGCAGGGACAGCCACACCGGCGATACGCAGTATTTT